This is a list of T cell receptor beta chains from one sample in a study of T cells after yellow fever vaccination. Each CDR3 protein is one row after TCRdb ran MiXCR on the 5' RACE reads. The sample lists 550,000 or so distinct CDR3 sequences, roughly 21% occurring once. The input for sequencing was PBMCs, taken 15 days after the yellow fever booster vaccination. The receptors come from a young man who received the YFV17D yellow fever vaccine. The CDR3 runs from the conserved cysteine through the conserved F or W. Fields, in order: V gene, CDR3 length, clone size, J gene, D gene, CDR3 DNA, CDR3 protein. The D gene is left open where the match is weak. Clone sizes are given selectively: once, few, many, or a class where the clone is expanded.

>TRBV7-9|13|NA|TRBJ2-7|TRBD2
TGTGCCAGCCAGACTAGCGGGATCGACGAGCAGTACTTC
CASQTSGIDEQYF
>TRBV7-8|16|once|TRBJ1-5|NA
TGTGCCAGCAGCTTAGCGCGGGCCAGAAGAAATCAGCCCCAGCATTTT
CASSLARARRNQPQHF
>TRBV25-1|14|few|TRBJ2-3|NA
TGTGCCAGCAGTGAATTTAGGTTCGGAGATACGCAGTATTTT
CASSEFRFGDTQYF
>TRBV12-3/TRBV12-4|13|NA|TRBJ1-2|NA
TGTGCCAGCAGTCCGAGGGGAGGGTATGGCTACACCTTC
CASSPRGGYGYTF
>TRBV18|15|NA|TRBJ1-1|NA
TGTGCCAGCTCGGCCGGTCGCGTCAAGGGCCCGGGGACTTTCTTT
CASSAGRVKGPGTFF
>TRBV15|15|NA|TRBJ2-7|TRBD1
TGTGCCACCAGCAAGACAGGGGGCGAATCCTACGAGCAGTACTTC
CATSKTGGESYEQYF
>TRBV5-1|14|NA|TRBJ2-3|NA
TGCGCCAGCAGCTTGTTTTTCGGGGCAGATACGCAGTATTTT
CASSLFFGADTQYF
>TRBV10-3|17|few|TRBJ2-3|NA
TGTGCCATCAGTGACCCCGCGCAGGGTGGGGGCACAGATACGCAGTATTTT
CAISDPAQGGGTDTQYF
>TRBV29-1|12|few|TRBJ2-7|NA
TGCAGCGCCCTCAGGGAATCAGGCGAGCAGTACTTC
CSALRESGEQYF
>TRBV5-4|13|NA|TRBJ2-3|NA
TGTGCCAGAGCCTCGGGGCCAACGGATACGCAGTATTTT
CARASGPTDTQYF
>TRBV14|13|NA|TRBJ2-3|NA
TGTGCCAGCAGCCAACGGGGTCCAGATACGCAGTATTTT
CASSQRGPDTQYF
>TRBV29-1|14|NA|TRBJ2-7|TRBD2
TGCAGCGTCACAGGACTAGCGGGAGTGTACGAGCAGTACTTC
CSVTGLAGVYEQYF
>TRBV4-3|17|NA|TRBJ1-5|NA
TGCGCCAGCAGCCAAGAGCTCGCGCCGGCAAGACTTGGCACCCAGCATTTT
CASSQELAPARLGTQHF
>TRBV4-1|14|NA|TRBJ1-2|NA
TGCGCCAGCAGCCAAGTCGGACGTTTAAGAGGCTACACCTTC
CASSQVGRLRGYTF
>TRBV7-9|14|few|TRBJ2-7|NA
TGTGCCAGCAGCAACGGACAGAAATCAGAAGAGCAGTACTTC
CASSNGQKSEEQYF
>TRBV6-1|13|NA|TRBJ2-5|TRBD2
TGTGCCAGCACCCGGGGACTAGAGGAGACCCAGTACTTC
CASTRGLEETQYF